This T cell receptor (beta chain) is from a study of T cells in Graves' hyperthyroidism and ophthalmopathy. The wider study: Staff took peripheral blood when the initial diagnosis was made, before any treatment began.

Amplification of TCR beta CDR3 regions used RNA as the template. The primer set for the first-round RT-PCR of the TCR CDR3 was HTBI. One entry per CDR3 protein results from TCRdb running MiXCR on the multiplex PCR reads. The table includes approximately 570,000 distinct CDR3 sequences, 20% detected once. Ophthalmopathy patients had Clinical Activity Score at least 3, NOSPECS grade at least 4, duration under 3 months. Pregnant or lactating patients were excluded, as were those with uncontrolled infection or other autoimmune disease. The PBMCs were sourced from fresh peripheral blood (10 ml). This clonotype came up many times. V lost 6 bases and J 0 bases, leaving 8 bases between the germline ends. The CDR3 runs to 13 residues.

The receptor's source is a man in his forties with Graves' ophthalmopathy. The chain carries TRBV12-3 or TRBV12-4 and TRBJ1-1; D ambiguous. The sequencing sample was made of blood. This CDR3 reads CASRGSMNTEAFF. The CDR3 region has the DNA TGTGCCAGCAGAGGGTCGATGAACACTGAAGCTTTCTTT.